This TCR beta chain was found in a study of blood T cell repertoires in COVID-19 (dated by TCRdb to 2020 to 2021). General notes on the study: The collaborator samples originated in the United States, Italy and Spain and spanned the acute and convalescent phases of COVID-19. HLA class I and class II types, where available, came from metadata supplied by the sample provider rather than from assay-based typing. The repertoires were released in a freely available public database intended as a resource for research on the immune response to SARS-CoV-2. The dataset comprised deeply sampled blood TCRbeta repertoires from subjects exposed to, actively infected with, or recovered from COVID-19. Sample metadata almost always included a de-identified subject ID, COVID-19 status, age in years and sex. The prospective study material was composed of cDNA or gDNA derived from T cells, B-cell-depleted T cells, or PBMCs. The samples were drawn from two sources: the first 160 participants of the ongoing ImmuneRACE study, and over 1,000 subjects contributed by 6 global collaborators.

This clone showed up just once. No antigen is known for it. No per-base quality is available; no much larger clone lies one base away. Study-wide conclusions, independent of this receptor: The amount of clinical and demographic metadata varied by source and participant and was provided uncurated.

TCRbeta CDR3 regions were amplified from genomic DNA using the immunoSEQ Assay, a bias-controlled multiplex PCR. Turning to the authors' computational methods: Nucleated cell counts per sample were estimated from amplification of reference gene primers within the assay. Sequence reads were collapsed and filtered to measure the absolute abundance of every unique TCRbeta CDR3 rearrangement. For each sample, productive Simpson clonality was calculated as the square root of Simpson's diversity index across productive rearrangements. The immuneACCESS repertoire file appears here via TCRdb, limited to in-frame rearrangements. These files lack a portion of the clones; in checked studies, under half of the deficit traces to unresolved V genes, and the cause of the others is not known. The DNA was the basis for D and trimming; V, J and clone size are from that table. The sample contains 140,000 to 150,000 clones, roughly 84% of them found a single time. The leading ten clones occupy 2.6% of the sample.

Whole blood was collected in K2EDTA tubes by collaborating institutions according to the institutions' own protocols. For TCRbeta analysis, collaborators shipped samples in one of three forms: frozen whole blood, isolated PBMCs, or DNA extracted from either of those sample types. V and J are trimmed by 2 bases and 7 bases, and the gene matches miss 2 bases of the junction. From the cysteine up to the phenylalanine, the CDR3 has a length of 15 residues. Here the CDR3 DNA is all that survives: 45 bases in frame from base 1. Reading the germline V gene gives CDR1 MNHEY and CDR2 SVGEGT. Material for sequencing was peripheral blood. This sequence originates from a human donor with acute or convalescent COVID-19. The donor label of this sample is uncertain. The sequence links TRBV6-2 or TRBV6-3 to TRBJ1-4; TRBD1 aligns with 12 central bases. For the CDR3, the sequence is CASSYGTGGGEKLFF. Read as DNA, the sequence is TGTGCCAGCAGTTACGGGACAGGGGGCGGTGAAAAACTGTTTTTT.